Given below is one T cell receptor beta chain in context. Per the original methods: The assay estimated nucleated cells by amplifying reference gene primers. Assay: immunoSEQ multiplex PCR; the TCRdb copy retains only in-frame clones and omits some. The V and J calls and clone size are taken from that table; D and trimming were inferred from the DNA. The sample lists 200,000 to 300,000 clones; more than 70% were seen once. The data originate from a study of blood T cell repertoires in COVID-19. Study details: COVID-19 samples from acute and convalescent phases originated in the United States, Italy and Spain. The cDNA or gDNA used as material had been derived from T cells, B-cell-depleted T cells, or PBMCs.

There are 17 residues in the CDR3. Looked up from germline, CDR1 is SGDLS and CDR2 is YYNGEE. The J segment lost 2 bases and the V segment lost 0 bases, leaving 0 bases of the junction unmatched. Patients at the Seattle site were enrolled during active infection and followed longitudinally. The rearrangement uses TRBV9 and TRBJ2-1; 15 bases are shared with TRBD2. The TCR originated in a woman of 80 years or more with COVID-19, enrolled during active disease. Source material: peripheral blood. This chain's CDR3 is CASSVGTSGGAYNEQFF. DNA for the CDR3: TGTGCCAGCAGCGTAGGGACTAGCGGGGGGGCCTACAATGAGCAGTTCTTC.